This TCR beta chain derives from a study of cytomegalovirus exposure and HLA in healthy donors. Study in general: Sequencing of about 179 million T cells in an earlier analysis found roughly 120 million unique TCR beta sequences. The early release's HLA-typed donors yielded 78 million or so unique TCRs.

Germline V CDR1 and CDR2: SGHRS, YFSETQ. The V gene lost 2 bases and the J gene lost 3 bases, with 14 bases spanning the gap. The CDR3 has 15 residues. In the PCR, 60 Vbeta and 13 Jbeta primers were used. Profiling relied on immunoSEQ multiplex PCR, and the TCRdb table lists in-frame clones only, not all of them. Here the sample table reports roughly 120,000 clones. V is TRBV5-1 and J is TRBJ1-2, with unresolved D. Input material: PBMCs. The clonotype comes from a man aged 40-49 years in good health and CMV-seronegative. The DNA for the CDR3 is TGCGCCAGCAGCTTCAACCCGGCGGGATACTATGGCTACACCTTC. Its protein product is CASSFNPAGYYGYTF. The entire variable domain, with the rest obtained from reference TRBV5-1 and TRBJ1-2, is as follows: KAGVTQTPRYLIKTRGQQVTLSCSPISGHRSVSWYQQTPGQGLQFLFEYFSETQRNKGNFPGRFSGRQFSNSRSEMNVSTLELGDSALYLCASSFNPAGYYGYTFGSGTRLTVV.